The 10 T cell receptor beta chains listed next were all sequenced from one sample in a study of early T cells in non-severe SARS-CoV-2 infection. MiXCR, applied by TCRdb to the 5' RACE reads, yields one record per CDR3 protein. The sample carries over 55,000 distinct CDR3 sequences, roughly 13% recorded once. Input material: whole blood. The receptors come from an adult who was a healthcare worker with PCR-confirmed SARS-CoV-2 infection or an uninfected control (not recorded which).

The chain carries TRBV19 and TRBJ1-5, with D possibly matching TRBD1 (6 bases). The CDR3 is made up of 18 amino acids. V lost 5 bases to trimming and J lost 3 bases, with 23 bases between them. The germline V gene has CDR1 LNHDA and CDR2 SQIVND (reference sequence). CDR3 DNA: TGTGCCAGTAGTGGTGGCAGGGGCCAGCTGCCCATCAATCAGCCCCAGCATTTT. Protein sequence: CASSGGRGQLPINQPQHF. The full variable domain, its missing parts supplied by reference TRBV19 and TRBJ1-5, is DGGITQSPKYLFRKEGQNVTLSCEQNLNHDAMYWYRQDPGQGLRLIYYSQIVNDFQKGDIAEGYSVSREKKESFPLTVTSAQKNPTAFYLCASSGGRGQLPINQPQHFGDGTRLSIL.

This clonotype has ten or more counts. The gene calls are TRBV18 and TRBJ1-6, with D possibly being TRBD1 (6 bases). CDR1 and CDR2 from the germline V gene are KGHSH and LQKENI. The CDR3 totals 15 residues. V lost 3 bases and J lost 9, with 15 bases in between. The CDR3 loop is CASSPKTGETSPLHF. In DNA form, the CDR3 reads TGTGCCAGCTCACCGAAGACAGGAGAGACTTCACCCCTCCACTTT.

This chain uses TRBV7-9 with TRBJ2-2, with 8 bases fitting TRBD2. With V trimmed by 3 bases and J by 0 bases, 12 bases remained unmatched. The CDR3 sequence is 19 residues long. Germline CDR1 is SEHNR and CDR2 is FQNEAQ (reference sequence). This chain's CDR3 is CASSFSRRGARANTGELFF. CDR3 nucleotides: TGTGCCAGCAGCTTCTCCCGGCGGGGGGCCCGCGCGAACACCGGGGAGCTGTTTTTT.

This clonotype occurred a few times. The chain carries TRBV19 and TRBJ1-5; 7 nucleotides line up with TRBD1. CDR3 length equals 13 residues. The trim removed 4 bases at V and 5 bases at J, leaving 2 bases unmatched. Germline CDR1 LNHDA, CDR2 SQIVND (reference sequence). CDR3 sequence (DNA): TGTGCCAGTAGTACCCAGGGGGATCAGCCCCAGCATTTT. Amino acids: CASSTQGDQPQHF.

This clonotype occurred many times. The V gene is TRBV27, the J gene TRBJ2-6; no reliable D call. Germline values: CDR1 MNHEY, CDR2 SMNVEV (reference sequence). There are 13 residues in the CDR3. The V and J ends lost 8 bases and 0 bases respectively, with 5 bases between them. The CDR3 sequence is CASHTSGANVLTF. In DNA form, the CDR3 reads TGTGCCAGCCATACCTCTGGGGCCAACGTCCTGACTTTC.

This rearrangement joins TRBV3-1 to TRBJ2-1, with D tentatively TRBD2 (6 bases). Looked up from germline, CDR1 is LGHDT and CDR2 is YNNKEL (reference sequence). This CDR3 comprises 17 residues. Trimming took off 0 bases at V and 7 bases at J, with 19 bases between the two ends. The chain's CDR3 is CASSQEWGVTTRNEQFF. The CDR3, as DNA: TGTGCCAGCAGCCAAGAGTGGGGGGTAACGACTAGGAATGAGCAGTTCTTC.

V gene TRBV12-3 or TRBV12-4 combines with J gene TRBJ2-7, with D unclear. CDR3 size: 12 residues. Trimming shortened V by 5 bases and J by 2 bases, and 7 bases separated the two germline ends. Here the CDR3 reads CASSIQAYEQYF. The CDR3 coding sequence is TGTGCCAGCAGTATCCAGGCCTACGAGCAGTACTTC.

A remark on this clonotype: A single base separates this from a much larger clone, so it may be a read error. This chain joins TRBV5-1 and TRBJ1-1, with TRBD1 identical over 11 bases. The CDR3 consists of 15 residues. Germline V gives CDR1 SGHRS, CDR2 YFSETQ. J gave up 5 bases and V 4 bases, and 7 bases lay outside the gene matches. As DNA, the CDR3 is TGCGCCAGCAGCCACCGGGACAGGGGGTCAACTGAAGCTTTCTTT. It specifies CASSHRDRGSTEAFF.

By share, this clonotype counts as medium-sized (0.01 to 0.1%). This rearrangement joins TRBV6-2 or TRBV6-3 to TRBJ2-7, with 9 bases fitting TRBD1. Germline V gene data show CDR1 as MNHEY and CDR2 as SVGEGT. J was trimmed by 6 bases and V by 0 bases; bases with no gene match: 6. This CDR3 spans 15 amino acids. The CDR3 loop is CASSYSRGQGAEQYF. DNA of the CDR3: TGTGCCAGCAGTTACTCGAGGGGACAGGGTGCCGAGCAGTACTTC.

In this sample, this clonotype turned up many times. This chain joins TRBV12-3 or TRBV12-4 and TRBJ2-5; D might be TRBD1 (5 bases). Trimming stripped 3 bases from V and 7 bases from J, with 18 bases between. This CDR3 has 15 amino acids. DNA for the CDR3: TGTGCCAGCAGTTTGAGAGCGCTACGAAGGGGGACCCAGTACTTC. Translated, it gives CASSLRALRRGTQYF.